This T cell receptor beta chain was recorded in a study of control samples from healthy donors and cancer patients. Method: immunoSEQ multiplex PCR; TCRdb's copy keeps in-frame clones and lacks some. The table includes around 250,000 clones, approximately 80% detected once. The sequencing sample was made of PBMCs. This receptor was obtained from a woman in her fifties or sixties with lung cancer.

The CDR3 reads CASSEAPAANVLTF. CDR3 DNA: TGTGCCAGCAGTGAAGCGCCAGCAGCCAACGTCCTGACTTTC. The chain employs TRBV2 and TRBJ2-6; D unclear. V dropped 0 bases and J dropped 7 bases, with 7 bases sitting between them. CDR3 length equals 14 residues. In germline, CDR1 is SNHLY, CDR2 FYNNEI.